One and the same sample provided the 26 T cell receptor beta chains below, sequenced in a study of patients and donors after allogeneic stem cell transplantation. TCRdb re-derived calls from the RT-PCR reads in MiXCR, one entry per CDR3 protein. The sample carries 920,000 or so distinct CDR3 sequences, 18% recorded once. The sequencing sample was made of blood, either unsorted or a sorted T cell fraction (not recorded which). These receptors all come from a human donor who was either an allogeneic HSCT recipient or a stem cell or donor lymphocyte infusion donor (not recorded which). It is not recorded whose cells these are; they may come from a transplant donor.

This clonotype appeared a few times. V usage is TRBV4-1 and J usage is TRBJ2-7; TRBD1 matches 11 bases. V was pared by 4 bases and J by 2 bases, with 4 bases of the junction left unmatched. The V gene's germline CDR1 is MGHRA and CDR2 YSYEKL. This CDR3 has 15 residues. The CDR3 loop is CASSPWTGGPYEQYF. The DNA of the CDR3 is TGCGCCAGCAGCCCTTGGACAGGGGGCCCCTACGAGCAGTACTTC.

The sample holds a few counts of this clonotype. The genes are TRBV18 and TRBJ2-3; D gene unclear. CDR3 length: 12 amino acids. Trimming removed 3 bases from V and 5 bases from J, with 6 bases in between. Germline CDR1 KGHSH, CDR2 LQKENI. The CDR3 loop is CASSPTRDTQYF. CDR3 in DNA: TGTGCCAGCTCACCCACGAGAGATACGCAGTATTTT.

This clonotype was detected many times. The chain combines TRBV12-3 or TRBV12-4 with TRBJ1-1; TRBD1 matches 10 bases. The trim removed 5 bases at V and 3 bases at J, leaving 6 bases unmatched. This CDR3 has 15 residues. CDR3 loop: CASSDPGQGYTEAFF. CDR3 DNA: TGTGCCAGCAGTGATCCGGGACAGGGGTACACTGAAGCTTTCTTT.

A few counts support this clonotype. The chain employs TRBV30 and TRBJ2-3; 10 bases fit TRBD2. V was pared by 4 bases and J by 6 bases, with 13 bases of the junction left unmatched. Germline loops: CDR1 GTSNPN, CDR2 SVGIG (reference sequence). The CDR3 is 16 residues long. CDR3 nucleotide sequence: TGTGCCTGGAACTCTGAGAAGCGGGGGGGCGCGGATACGCAGTATTTT. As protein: CAWNSEKRGGADTQYF. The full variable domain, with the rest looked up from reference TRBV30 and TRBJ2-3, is SQTIHQWPATLVQPVGSPLSLECTVEGTSNPNLYWYRQAAGRGLQLLFYSVGIGQISSEVPQNLSASRPQDRQFILSSKKLLLSDSGFYLCAWNSEKRGGADTQYFGPGTRLTVL.

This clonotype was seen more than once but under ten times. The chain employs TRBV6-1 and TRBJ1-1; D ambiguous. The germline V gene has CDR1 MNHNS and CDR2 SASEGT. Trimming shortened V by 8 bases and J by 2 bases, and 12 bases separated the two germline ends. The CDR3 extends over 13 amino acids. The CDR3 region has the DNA TGTGCCAGCGCCCGAGGCCGTAACACTGAAGCTTTCTTT. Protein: CASARGRNTEAFF.

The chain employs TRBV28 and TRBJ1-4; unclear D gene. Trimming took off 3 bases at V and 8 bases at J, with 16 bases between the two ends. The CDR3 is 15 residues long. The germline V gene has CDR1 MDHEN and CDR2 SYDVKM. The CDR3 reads CASSFLGTQWEKLFF. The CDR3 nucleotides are TGTGCCAGCAGTTTTCTCGGAACCCAATGGGAAAAACTGTTTTTT.

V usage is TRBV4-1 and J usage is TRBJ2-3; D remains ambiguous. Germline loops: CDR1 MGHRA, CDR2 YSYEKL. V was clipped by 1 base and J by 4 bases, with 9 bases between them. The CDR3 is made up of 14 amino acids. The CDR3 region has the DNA TGCGCCAGCAGCCAAGTTCGGTCGCCAGATACGCAGTATTTT. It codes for CASSQVRSPDTQYF.

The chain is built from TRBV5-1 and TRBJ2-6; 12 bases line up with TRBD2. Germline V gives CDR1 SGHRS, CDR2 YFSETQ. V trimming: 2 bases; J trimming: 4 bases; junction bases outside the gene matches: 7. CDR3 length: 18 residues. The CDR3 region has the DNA TGCGCCAGCAGCTTCGGACTAGCGGGGAATGCAGGGGCCAACGTCCTGACTTTC. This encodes CASSFGLAGNAGANVLTF.

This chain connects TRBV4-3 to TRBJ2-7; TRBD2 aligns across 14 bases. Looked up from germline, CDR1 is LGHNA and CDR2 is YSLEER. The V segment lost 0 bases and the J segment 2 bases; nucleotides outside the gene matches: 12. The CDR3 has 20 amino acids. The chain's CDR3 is CASSQDPGGLAGVGTYEQYF. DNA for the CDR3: TGCGCCAGCAGCCAAGATCCGGGGGGACTAGCGGGGGTCGGTACCTACGAGCAGTACTTC.

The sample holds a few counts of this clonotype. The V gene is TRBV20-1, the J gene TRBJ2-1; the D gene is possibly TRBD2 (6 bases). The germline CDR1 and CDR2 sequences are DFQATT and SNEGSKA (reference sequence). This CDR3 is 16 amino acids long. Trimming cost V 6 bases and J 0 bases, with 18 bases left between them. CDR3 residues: CSARTFPAGSYNEQFF. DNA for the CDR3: TGCAGTGCCAGGACGTTCCCAGCGGGCTCCTACAATGAGCAGTTCTTC.

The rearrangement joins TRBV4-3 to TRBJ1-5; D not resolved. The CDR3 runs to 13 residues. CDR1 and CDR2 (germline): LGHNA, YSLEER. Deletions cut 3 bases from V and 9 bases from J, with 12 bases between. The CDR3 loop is CASSQDLGLPQHF. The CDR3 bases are TGCGCCAGCAGCCAGGACCTAGGGTTGCCCCAGCATTTT.

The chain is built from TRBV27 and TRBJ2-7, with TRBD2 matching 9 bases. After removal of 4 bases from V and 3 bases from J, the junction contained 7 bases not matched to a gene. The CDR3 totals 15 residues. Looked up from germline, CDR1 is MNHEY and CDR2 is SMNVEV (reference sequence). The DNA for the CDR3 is TGTGCCAGCAGTTCCTACGGACTAGCGCACTACGAGCAGTACTTC. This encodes CASSSYGLAHYEQYF.

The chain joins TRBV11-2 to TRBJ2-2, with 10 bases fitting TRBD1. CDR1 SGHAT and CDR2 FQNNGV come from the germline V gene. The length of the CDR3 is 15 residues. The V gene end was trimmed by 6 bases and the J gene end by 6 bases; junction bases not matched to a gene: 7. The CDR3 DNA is TGTGCCAGCAGGCGCCCGGGACAGGGGTCCGGGGAGCTGTTTTTT. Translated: CASRRPGQGSGELFF.

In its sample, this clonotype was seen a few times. The CDR3 region is CASSSLPGTSANNEQFF. CDR3 sequence (DNA): TGTGCCAGCAGTTCCCTTCCCGGGACTAGCGCAAACAATGAGCAGTTCTTC. The gene calls are TRBV27 and TRBJ2-1; 10 bases are a match to TRBD2. This CDR3 is 17 amino acids long. V lost 4 bases and J lost 5; bases outside the gene matches: 11. Germline CDR1 reads MNHEY; CDR2 reads SMNVEV (reference sequence).

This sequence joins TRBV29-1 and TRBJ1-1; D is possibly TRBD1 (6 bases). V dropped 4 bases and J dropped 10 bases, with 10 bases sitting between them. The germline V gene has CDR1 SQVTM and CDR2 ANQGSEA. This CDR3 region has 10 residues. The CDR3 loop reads CSVGQVGAFF. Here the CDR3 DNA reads TGCAGCGTTGGACAGGTCGGAGCTTTCTTT.

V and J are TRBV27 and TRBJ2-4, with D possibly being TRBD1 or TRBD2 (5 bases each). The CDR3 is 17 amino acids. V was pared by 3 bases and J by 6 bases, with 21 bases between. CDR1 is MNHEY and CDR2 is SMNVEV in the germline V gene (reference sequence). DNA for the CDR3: TGTGCCAGCAGTTTCTTAGGTCCGGACACGGGGAGAAACATTCAGTACTTC. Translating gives CASSFLGPDTGRNIQYF.

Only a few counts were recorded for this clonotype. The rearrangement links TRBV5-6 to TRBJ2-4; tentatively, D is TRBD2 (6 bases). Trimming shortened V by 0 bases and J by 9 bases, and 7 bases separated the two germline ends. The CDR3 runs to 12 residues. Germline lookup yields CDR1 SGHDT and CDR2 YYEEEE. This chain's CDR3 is CASSLGGGIQYF. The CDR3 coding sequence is TGTGCCAGCAGCTTGGGGGGAGGCATTCAGTACTTC.

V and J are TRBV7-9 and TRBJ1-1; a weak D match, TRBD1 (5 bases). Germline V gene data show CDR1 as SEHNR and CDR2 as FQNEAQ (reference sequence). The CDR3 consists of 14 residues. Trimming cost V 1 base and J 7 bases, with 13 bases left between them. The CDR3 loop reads CASSLDRGGNEAFF. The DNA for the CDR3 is TGTGCCAGCAGCTTAGACCGGGGGGGAAATGAAGCTTTCTTT. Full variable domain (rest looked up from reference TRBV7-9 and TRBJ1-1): DTGVSQNPRHKITKRGQNVTFRCDPISEHNRLYWYRQTLGQGPEFLTYFQNEAQLEKSRLLSDRFSAERPKGSFSTLEIQRTEQGDSAMYLCASSLDRGGNEAFFGQGTRLTVV.

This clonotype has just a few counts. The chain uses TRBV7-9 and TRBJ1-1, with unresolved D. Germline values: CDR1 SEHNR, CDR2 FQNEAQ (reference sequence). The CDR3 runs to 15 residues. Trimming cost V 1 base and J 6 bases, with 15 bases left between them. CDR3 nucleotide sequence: TGTGCCAGCAGCTTAGACGTGGTTCCGGCCGCTGAAGCTTTCTTT. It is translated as CASSLDVVPAAEAFF.

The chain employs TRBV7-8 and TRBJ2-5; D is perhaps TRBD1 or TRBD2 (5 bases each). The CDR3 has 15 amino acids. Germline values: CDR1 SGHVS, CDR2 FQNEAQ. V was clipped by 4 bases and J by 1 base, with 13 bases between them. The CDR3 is CASSSIRGGQETQYF. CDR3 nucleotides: TGTGCCAGCAGCTCAATCCGGGGCGGCCAAGAGACCCAGTACTTC.

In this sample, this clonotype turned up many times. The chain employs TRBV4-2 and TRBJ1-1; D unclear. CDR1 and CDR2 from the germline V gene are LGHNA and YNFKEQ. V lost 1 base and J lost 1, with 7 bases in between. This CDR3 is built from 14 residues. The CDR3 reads CASSQGRQNTEAFF. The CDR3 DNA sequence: TGTGCCAGCAGCCAAGGTAGGCAGAACACTGAAGCTTTCTTT.

CDR3 protein: CSAYWTGINEKLFF. The CDR3 DNA reads TGCAGTGCTTACTGGACAGGGATTAATGAAAAACTGTTTTTT. V gene TRBV20-1 combines with J gene TRBJ1-4; TRBD1 aligns across 8 bases. The germline CDR1 and CDR2 sequences are DFQATT and SNEGSKA (reference sequence). The trim removed 5 bases at V and 4 bases at J, leaving 6 bases unmatched. The CDR3 has 14 amino acids.

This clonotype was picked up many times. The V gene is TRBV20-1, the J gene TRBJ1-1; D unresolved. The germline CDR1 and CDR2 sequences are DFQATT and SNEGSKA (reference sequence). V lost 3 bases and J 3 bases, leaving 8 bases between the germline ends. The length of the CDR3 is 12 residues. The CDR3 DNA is TGCAGTGCTAGCTCTTGGGACACTGAAGCTTTCTTT. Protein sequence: CSASSWDTEAFF.

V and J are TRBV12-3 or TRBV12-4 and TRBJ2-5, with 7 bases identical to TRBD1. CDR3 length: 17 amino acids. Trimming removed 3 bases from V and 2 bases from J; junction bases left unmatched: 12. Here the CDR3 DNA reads TGTGCCAGCAGTTTTGGGACAGCCGACCAACAACAAGAGACCCAGTACTTC. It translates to CASSFGTADQQQETQYF.

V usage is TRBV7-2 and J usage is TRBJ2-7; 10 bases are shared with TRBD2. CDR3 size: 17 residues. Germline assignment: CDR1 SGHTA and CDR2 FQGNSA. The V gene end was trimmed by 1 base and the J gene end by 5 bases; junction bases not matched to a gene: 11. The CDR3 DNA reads TGTGCCAGCAGCTTAGGCGGGTCTAGCGGGAGTCTGAACGAGCAGTACTTC. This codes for CASSLGGSSGSLNEQYF. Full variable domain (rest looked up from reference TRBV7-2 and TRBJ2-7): GAGVSQSPSNKVTEKGKDVELRCDPISGHTALYWYRQSLGQGLEFLIYFQGNSAPDKSGLPSDRFSAERTGGSVSTLTIQRTQQEDSAVYLCASSLGGSSGSLNEQYFGPGTRLTVT.

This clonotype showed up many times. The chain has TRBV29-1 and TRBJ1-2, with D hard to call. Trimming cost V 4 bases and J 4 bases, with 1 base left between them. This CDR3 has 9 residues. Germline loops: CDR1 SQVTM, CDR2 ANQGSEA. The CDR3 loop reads CSVGYGYTF. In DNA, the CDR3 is TGCAGCGTTGGCTATGGCTACACCTTC.